One sample yielded the 21 T cell receptor beta chains listed below, sequenced in a study of cytomegalovirus exposure and HLA in healthy donors. Primers for the PCR totalled 60 Vbeta and 13 Jbeta. Sequencing was performed with immunoSEQ multiplex PCR; in TCRdb, only in-frame clones are kept and a portion is missing. The sample contains 100,000 or so clones, roughly 80% of which appear only once. Source material: PBMCs. Receptor source: a man aged 25 to 45 in good health and CMV-seropositive.

Notes on this clone: Other DNA variants within this sample encode the same CDR3. The chain links TRBV15 to TRBJ1-1; D uncertain. Germline V gives CDR1 LNHNV, CDR2 YYDKDF (reference sequence). The CDR3 runs to 16 residues. The V end lost 0 bases, the J end lost 1 base, and 12 bases lay between the germline ends. The DNA of the CDR3 is TGTGCCACCAGCAGAGACCCCCTAGGGAGGAACACTGAAGCTTTCTTT. This gives the protein CATSRDPLGRNTEAFF. Full variable domain (outside the CDR3, taken from reference TRBV15 and TRBJ1-1): DAMVIQNPRYQVTQFGKPVTLSCSQTLNHNVMYWYQQKSSQAPKLLFHYYDKDFNNEADTPDNFQSRRPNTSFCFLDIRSPGLGDTAMYLCATSRDPLGRNTEAFFGQGTRLTVV.

Here the CDR3 DNA reads TGTGCCAGCAGCCTACAGGGACCCCTGAACACTGAAGCTTTCTTT. As protein: CASSLQGPLNTEAFF. The chain is built from TRBV6-1 and TRBJ1-1; a weak D match, TRBD1 (6 bases). V lost 6 bases, J lost 0 bases, and 14 bases lay in between. The CDR3 extends over 15 amino acids. Germline-derived CDR1 and CDR2 are MNHNS and SASEGT.

The rearrangement uses TRBV7-9 and TRBJ1-3, with no clear D. The V gene's germline CDR1 is SEHNR and CDR2 FQNEAQ (reference sequence). The CDR3 totals 18 residues. V was clipped by 5 bases and J by 0 bases, with 20 bases between them. CDR3 amino acids: CASSPFFGVGDSGNTIYF. The CDR3 region has the DNA TGTGCCAGCAGCCCCTTCTTTGGGGTCGGGGACTCTGGAAACACCATATATTTT.

The J gene is TRBJ2-3, the V gene TRBV9, with 9 bases lining up with TRBD2. V dropped 4 bases and J dropped 3; count of bases not matched to a gene: 9. The germline V gene encodes CDR1 SGDLS and CDR2 YYNGEE. The CDR3 length is 16 residues. CDR3 in amino acids: CASSFTSGYGTDTQYF. CDR3 bases: TGTGCCAGCAGCTTTACTAGCGGGTATGGGACAGATACGCAGTATTTT. The whole variable domain, remainder taken from reference TRBV9 and TRBJ2-3, is DSGVTQTPKHLITATGQRVTLRCSPRSGDLSVYWYQQSLDQGLQFLIQYYNGEERAKGNILERFSAQQFPDLHSELNLSSLELGDSALYFCASSFTSGYGTDTQYFGPGTRLTVL.

This chain uses TRBV7-8 with TRBJ1-5, with 7 nucleotides matching TRBD1. Germline CDR1 is SGHVS and CDR2 is FQNEAQ. CDR3 size: 15 residues. Losses at the gene ends were 4 bases for V and 5 bases for J; bases not matched to a gene: 8. The CDR3 loop is CASSSSHQGDQPQHF. CDR3 nucleotide sequence: TGTGCCAGCAGCTCCAGCCACCAGGGGGATCAGCCCCAGCATTTT.

The chain couples TRBV27 to TRBJ1-6; 7 bases fit TRBD1. The V and J ends lost 5 bases and 3 bases, in that order; junction bases with no gene match: 7. The CDR3 length is 16 residues. Germline loops: CDR1 MNHEY, CDR2 SMNVEV (reference sequence). The CDR3 nucleotides are TGTGCCAGCAGTCCGGACAGGTTCAGCTATAATTCACCCCTCCACTTT. This sequence encodes CASSPDRFSYNSPLHF.

This sequence joins TRBV6-1 and TRBJ2-7, with D maybe TRBD1 (5 bases). CDR3 length: 11 amino acids. V shed 8 bases and J shed 4 bases, with 9 bases lying between them. The germline gives CDR1 MNHNS, CDR2 SASEGT. In DNA form, the CDR3 reads TGTGCCAGCTCTAAGGGGTACGAGCAGTACTTC. Its translation is CASSKGYEQYF.

The rearrangement joins TRBV4-1 to TRBJ1-4; 9 bases map to TRBD1. V lost 0 bases and J lost 8; bases outside the gene matches: 4. From germline, CDR1 is MGHRA and CDR2 YSYEKL. This CDR3 contains 15 residues. The CDR3 is CASSQDVTGGEKLFF. In nucleotides, the CDR3 is TGCGCCAGCAGCCAAGATGTGACAGGGGGGGAAAAACTGTTTTTT.

The genes are TRBV7-2 and TRBJ2-7; 12 positions agree with TRBD1. The V and J ends lost 1 base and 4 bases, in that order; junction bases with no gene match: 2. CDR3 length equals 15 residues. From germline, CDR1 is SGHTA and CDR2 FQGNSA. This CDR3 is CASSLGDRGRYEQYF. CDR3 coding DNA: TGTGCCAGCAGCTTAGGGGACAGGGGGCGATACGAGCAGTACTTC.

Regarding this clone: Other nucleotide sequences in the sample specify the same CDR3. J is TRBJ1-1 and V is TRBV18, with D hard to call. The CDR3 runs to 13 residues. Trimming cost V 3 bases and J 1 base, with 6 bases left between them. Per the germline V gene, CDR1 is KGHSH and CDR2 is LQKENI. The CDR3 DNA reads TGTGCCAGCTCACCGAGTCAGAACACTGAAGCTTTCTTT. Protein sequence: CASSPSQNTEAFF.

This clone has just a few counts. The rearrangement uses TRBV9 and TRBJ1-2, with D perhaps matching TRBD1 (6 bases). Between the trimmed V and J ends, which lost 0 bases and 4 bases, there was a span of 13 bases. Per germline, CDR1 SGDLS and CDR2 YYNGEE. CDR3 length: 15 residues. The CDR3 protein is CASSVAPTDSYGYTF. The CDR3 DNA follows: TGTGCCAGCAGCGTAGCTCCCACGGACAGCTATGGCTACACCTTC.

The V and J genes are TRBV2 and TRBJ1-6; the D gene is possibly TRBD1 (6 bases). Germline assignment: CDR1 SNHLY and CDR2 FYNNEI. The CDR3 is 16 residues long. V was shortened by 3 bases and J by 9 bases, with 18 bases between the two germline ends. The CDR3 DNA reads TGTGCCAGCAGTGAGAATAGGGACATTGTGCTTTCACCCCTCCACTTT. Its translation is CASSENRDIVLSPLHF.

The rearrangement links TRBV5-1 to TRBJ1-3; D gene ambiguous. CDR1 and CDR2 from the germline V gene are SGHRS and YFSETQ. The length of the CDR3 is 18 residues. The ends were cut back, 0 bases at V and 0 bases at J, with 16 bases in the middle. The CDR3 here is CASSLVGMMSSSGNTIYF. In nucleotides, the CDR3 is TGCGCCAGCAGCTTGGTTGGTATGATGTCCAGCTCTGGAAACACCATATATTTT.

To note about this clone: The identical CDR3 is also encoded by other nucleotide sequences in the sample. The gene calls are TRBV7-9 and TRBJ2-1; D might be TRBD2 (6 bases). Per germline, CDR1 SEHNR and CDR2 FQNEAQ (reference sequence). Trimming shortened V by 4 bases and J by 9 bases, and 10 bases separated the two germline ends. The CDR3 sequence is 12 residues long. The CDR3 spells CASSSQGGEQFF. DNA for the CDR3: TGTGCCAGCAGCTCCCAGGGAGGTGAGCAGTTCTTC.

The chain employs TRBV4-3 and TRBJ1-2; D may be TRBD1 (6 bases). This CDR3 region has 14 residues. V was cut by 8 bases and J by 4 bases, with 17 bases left in between. Germline V gene lookup returns CDR1 LGHNA and CDR2 YSLEER. The CDR3 sequence: CASRPPGGSYGYTF. DNA of the CDR3: TGCGCCAGCCGCCCCCCGGGGGGCTCCTATGGCTACACCTTC.

V and J are TRBV2 and TRBJ1-2; TRBD1 might be the D (5 bases). The V gene's germline CDR1 is SNHLY and CDR2 FYNNEI. V was trimmed by 5 bases and J by 6 bases, leaving 16 bases between them. There are 14 residues in the CDR3. CDR3 amino acids: CASSYDRGQDGYTF. Here the CDR3 DNA reads TGTGCCAGCAGTTACGACAGAGGCCAGGATGGCTACACCTTC.

This clone appeared once. J is TRBJ2-1 and V is TRBV4-3; D is possibly TRBD1 (6 bases). Trimming stripped 6 bases from V and 7 bases from J, with 13 bases between. This CDR3 region has 13 residues. The germline V gene has CDR1 LGHNA and CDR2 YSLEER. The CDR3 nucleotides read TGCGCCAGCAGATCACAGGGTGAGAATGAGCAGTTCTTC. It translates to CASRSQGENEQFF.

This chain joins TRBV10-3 and TRBJ1-2; D remains unclear. The germline V gene encodes CDR1 ENHRY and CDR2 SYGVKD. The CDR3 loop spans 14 amino acids. V lost 8 bases and J 0 bases, leaving 13 bases between the germline ends. The CDR3 is CAIGLNISNYGYTF. CDR3 DNA: TGTGCCATCGGTCTGAACATTTCTAACTATGGCTACACCTTC.

The V and J genes are TRBV7-9 and TRBJ1-1; 10 bases are a match to TRBD1. From germline, CDR1 is SEHNR and CDR2 FQNEAQ (reference sequence). The CDR3 length is 14 residues. With V trimmed by 5 bases and J by 3 bases, 3 bases remained unmatched. The CDR3 loop reads CASSRQGADTEAFF. DNA of the CDR3: TGTGCCAGCAGCAGACAGGGGGCGGACACTGAAGCTTTCTTT. Variable domain in full (rest from reference TRBV7-9 and TRBJ1-1): DTGVSQNPRHKITKRGQNVTFRCDPISEHNRLYWYRQTLGQGPEFLTYFQNEAQLEKSRLLSDRFSAERPKGSFSTLEIQRTEQGDSAMYLCASSRQGADTEAFFGQGTRLTVV.

V and J are TRBV6-1 and TRBJ1-5, with D perhaps TRBD1 (5 bases). Looked up from germline, CDR1 is MNHNS and CDR2 is SASEGT. The CDR3 sequence is 15 residues long. V dropped 8 bases and J dropped 1 base, with 15 bases sitting between them. CDR3 in amino acids: CASGTGGTSNQPQHF. The DNA for the CDR3 is TGTGCCAGCGGTACCGGGGGTACGAGCAATCAGCCCCAGCATTTT.

This clone has only a few counts. The V gene is TRBV4-1, the J gene TRBJ1-5; 7 bases are a match to TRBD1. Per germline, CDR1 MGHRA and CDR2 YSYEKL. The CDR3 consists of 15 residues. The V segment lost 2 bases and the J segment 6 bases; nucleotides outside the gene matches: 7. The CDR3 is CASSQTGVGGQPQHF. The CDR3 bases are TGCGCCAGCAGCCAAACAGGGGTCGGGGGTCAGCCCCAGCATTTT.